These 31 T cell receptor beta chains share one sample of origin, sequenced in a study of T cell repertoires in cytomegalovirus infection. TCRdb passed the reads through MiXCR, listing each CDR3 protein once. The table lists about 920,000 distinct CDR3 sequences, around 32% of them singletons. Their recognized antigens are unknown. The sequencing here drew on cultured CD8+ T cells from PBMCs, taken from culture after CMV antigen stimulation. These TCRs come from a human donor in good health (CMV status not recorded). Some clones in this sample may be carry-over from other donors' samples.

CDR3: CASSGGLAASYEQYF. DNA for the CDR3: TGTGCCAGCAGTGGTGGACTAGCGGCGAGCTACGAGCAGTACTTC. The rearrangement joins TRBV6-1 to TRBJ2-7; 10 bases agree with TRBD2. The ends lost 4 bases at V and 3 bases at J; junction bases unmatched: 6. The CDR3 runs 15 residues. CDR1 MNHNS and CDR2 SASEGT come from the germline V gene.

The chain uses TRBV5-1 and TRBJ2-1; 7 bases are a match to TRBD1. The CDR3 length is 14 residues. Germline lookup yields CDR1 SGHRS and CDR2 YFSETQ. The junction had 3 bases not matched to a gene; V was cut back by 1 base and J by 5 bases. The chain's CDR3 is CASSLRQGHNEQFF. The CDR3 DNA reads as TGCGCCAGCAGCTTGCGACAGGGCCACAATGAGCAGTTCTTC.

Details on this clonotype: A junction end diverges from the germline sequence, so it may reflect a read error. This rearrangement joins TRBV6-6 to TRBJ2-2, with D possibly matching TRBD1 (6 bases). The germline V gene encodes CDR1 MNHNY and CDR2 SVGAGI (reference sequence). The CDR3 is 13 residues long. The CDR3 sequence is CGSSIRQAGELFF. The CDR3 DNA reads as TGTGGCAGCAGCATAAGACAGGCCGGGGAGCTGTTTTTT.

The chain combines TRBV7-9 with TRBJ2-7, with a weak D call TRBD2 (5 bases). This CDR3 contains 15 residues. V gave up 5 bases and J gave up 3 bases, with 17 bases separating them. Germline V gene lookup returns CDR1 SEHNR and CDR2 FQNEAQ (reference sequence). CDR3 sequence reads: CASSLIVGRIYEQYF. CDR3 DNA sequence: TGTGCCAGCAGCCTAATCGTGGGGAGAATCTACGAGCAGTACTTC.

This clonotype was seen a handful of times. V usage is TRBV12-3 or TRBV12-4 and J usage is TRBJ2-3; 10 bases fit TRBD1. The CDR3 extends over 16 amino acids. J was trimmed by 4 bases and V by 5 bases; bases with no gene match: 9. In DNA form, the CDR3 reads TGTGCCAGCAGTCCACAACCGGGACAGGGGCCAGATACGCAGTATTTT. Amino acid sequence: CASSPQPGQGPDTQYF.

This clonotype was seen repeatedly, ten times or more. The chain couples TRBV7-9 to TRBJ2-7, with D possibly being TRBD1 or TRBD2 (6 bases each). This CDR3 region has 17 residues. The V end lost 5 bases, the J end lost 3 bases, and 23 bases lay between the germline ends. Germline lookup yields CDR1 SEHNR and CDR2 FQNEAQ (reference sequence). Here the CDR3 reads CASSPSDRSYPYYEQYF. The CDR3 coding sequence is TGTGCCAGCAGCCCTAGCGACAGGAGCTACCCGTACTACGAGCAGTACTTC. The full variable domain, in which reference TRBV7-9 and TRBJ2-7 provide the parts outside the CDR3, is DTGVSQNPRHKITKRGQNVTFRCDPISEHNRLYWYRQTLGQGPEFLTYFQNEAQLEKSRLLSDRFSAERPKGSFSTLEIQRTEQGDSAMYLCASSPSDRSYPYYEQYFGPGTRLTVT.

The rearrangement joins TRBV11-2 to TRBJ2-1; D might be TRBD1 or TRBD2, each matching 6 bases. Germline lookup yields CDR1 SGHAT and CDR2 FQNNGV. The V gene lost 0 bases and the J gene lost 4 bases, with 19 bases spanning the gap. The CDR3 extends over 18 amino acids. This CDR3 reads CASSLEIGGNPRYNEQFF. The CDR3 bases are TGTGCCAGCAGCTTAGAAATCGGGGGCAATCCGAGGTACAATGAGCAGTTCTTC.

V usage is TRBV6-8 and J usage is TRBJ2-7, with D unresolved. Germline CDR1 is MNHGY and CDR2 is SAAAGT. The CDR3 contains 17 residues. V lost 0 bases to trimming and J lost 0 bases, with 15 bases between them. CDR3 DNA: TGTGCCAGCAGTTACTCGACTTGGCGACCGAGCTCCTACGAGCAGTACTTC. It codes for CASSYSTWRPSSYEQYF.

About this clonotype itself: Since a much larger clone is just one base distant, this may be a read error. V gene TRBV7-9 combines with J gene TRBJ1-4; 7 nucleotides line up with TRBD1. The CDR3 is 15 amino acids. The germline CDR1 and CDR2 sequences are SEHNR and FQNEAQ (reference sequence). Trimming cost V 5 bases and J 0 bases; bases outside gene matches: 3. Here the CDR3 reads CASSRDSATNEKLFF. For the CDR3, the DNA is TGTGCCAGCAGCCGGGACAGTGCAACTAATGAAAAACTGTTTTTT.

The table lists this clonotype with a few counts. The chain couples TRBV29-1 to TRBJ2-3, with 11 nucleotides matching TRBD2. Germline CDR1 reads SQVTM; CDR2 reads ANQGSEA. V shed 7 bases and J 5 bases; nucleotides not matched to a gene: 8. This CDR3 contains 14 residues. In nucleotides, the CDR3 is TGCAGCGCCATTAGCGGGGGGGCGGGAGATACGCAGTATTTT. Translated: CSAISGGAGDTQYF.

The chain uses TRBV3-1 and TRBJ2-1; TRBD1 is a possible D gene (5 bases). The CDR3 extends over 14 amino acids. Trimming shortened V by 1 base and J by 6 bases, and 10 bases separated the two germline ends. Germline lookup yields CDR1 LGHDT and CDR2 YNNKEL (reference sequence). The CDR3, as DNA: TGTGCCAGCAGCCAAGGTTTCAGGGTCAATGAGCAGTTCTTC. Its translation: CASSQGFRVNEQFF.

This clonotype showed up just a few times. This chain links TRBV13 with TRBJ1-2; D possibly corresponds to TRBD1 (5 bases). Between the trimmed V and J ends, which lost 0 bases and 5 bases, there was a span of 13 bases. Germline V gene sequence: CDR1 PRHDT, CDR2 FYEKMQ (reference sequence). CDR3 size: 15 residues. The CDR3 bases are TGTGCCAGCAGCTTAGGCCTCGGGACGGAGTATGGCTACACCTTC. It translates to CASSLGLGTEYGYTF.

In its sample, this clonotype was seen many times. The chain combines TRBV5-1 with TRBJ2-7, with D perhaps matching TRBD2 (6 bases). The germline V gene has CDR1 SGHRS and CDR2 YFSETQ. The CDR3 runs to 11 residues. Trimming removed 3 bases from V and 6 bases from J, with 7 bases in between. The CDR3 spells CASSSGGEQYF. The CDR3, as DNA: TGCGCCAGCAGCTCCGGGGGCGAGCAGTACTTC.

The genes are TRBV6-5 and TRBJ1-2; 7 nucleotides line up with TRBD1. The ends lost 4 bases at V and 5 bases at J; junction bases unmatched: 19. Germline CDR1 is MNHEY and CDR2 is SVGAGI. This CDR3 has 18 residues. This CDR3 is CASSSPQPGQADPYGYTF. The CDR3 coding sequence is TGTGCCAGCAGTTCACCCCAACCTGGACAGGCCGACCCATATGGCTACACCTTC.

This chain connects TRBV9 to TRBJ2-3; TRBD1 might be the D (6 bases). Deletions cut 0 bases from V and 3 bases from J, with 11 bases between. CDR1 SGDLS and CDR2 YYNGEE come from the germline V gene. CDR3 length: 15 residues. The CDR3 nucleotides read TGTGCCAGCAGCGTAGCTTGGGGGCAGACAGATACGCAGTATTTT. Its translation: CASSVAWGQTDTQYF. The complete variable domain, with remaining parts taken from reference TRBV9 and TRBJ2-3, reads DSGVTQTPKHLITATGQRVTLRCSPRSGDLSVYWYQQSLDQGLQFLIQYYNGEERAKGNILERFSAQQFPDLHSELNLSSLELGDSALYFCASSVAWGQTDTQYFGPGTRLTVL.

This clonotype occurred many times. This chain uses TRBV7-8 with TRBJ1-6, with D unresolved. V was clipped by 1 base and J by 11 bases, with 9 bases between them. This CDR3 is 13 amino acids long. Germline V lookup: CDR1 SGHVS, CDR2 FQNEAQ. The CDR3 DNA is TGTGCCAGCAGCTTAGTAACGTATCCACCCCTCCACTTT. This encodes CASSLVTYPPLHF. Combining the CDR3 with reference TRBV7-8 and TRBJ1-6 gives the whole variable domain GAGVSQSPRYKVAKRGQDVALRCDPISGHVSLFWYQQALGQGPEFLTYFQNEAQLDKSGLPSDRFFAERPEGSVSTLKIQRTQQEDSAVYLCASSLVTYPPLHFGNGTRLTVT.

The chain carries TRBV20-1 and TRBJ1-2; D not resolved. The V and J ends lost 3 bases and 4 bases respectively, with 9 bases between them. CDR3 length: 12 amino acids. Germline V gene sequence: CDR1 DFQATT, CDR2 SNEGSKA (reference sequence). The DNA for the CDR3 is TGCAGTGCTAGTAGTTTACCCTATGGCTACACCTTC. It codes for CSASSLPYGYTF.

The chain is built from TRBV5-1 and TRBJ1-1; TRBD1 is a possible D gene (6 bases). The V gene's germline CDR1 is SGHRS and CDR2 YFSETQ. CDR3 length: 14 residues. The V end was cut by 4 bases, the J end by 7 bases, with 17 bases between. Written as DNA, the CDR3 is TGCGCCAGCAGCACCCTACGGGACACTTATGAAGCTTTCTTT. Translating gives CASSTLRDTYEAFF.

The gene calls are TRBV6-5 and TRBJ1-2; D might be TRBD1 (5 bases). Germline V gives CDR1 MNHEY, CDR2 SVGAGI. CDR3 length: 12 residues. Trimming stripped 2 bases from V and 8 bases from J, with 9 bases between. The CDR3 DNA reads TGTGCCAGCAGTTACGGTTCAGGGGGCTACACCTTC. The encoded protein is CASSYGSGGYTF.

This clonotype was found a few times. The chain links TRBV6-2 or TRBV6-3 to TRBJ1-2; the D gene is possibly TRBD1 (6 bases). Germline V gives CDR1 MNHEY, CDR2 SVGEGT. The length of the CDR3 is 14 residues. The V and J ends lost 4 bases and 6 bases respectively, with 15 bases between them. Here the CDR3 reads CASSWTAPGDGYTF. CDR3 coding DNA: TGTGCCAGCAGTTGGACAGCCCCAGGGGATGGCTACACCTTC.

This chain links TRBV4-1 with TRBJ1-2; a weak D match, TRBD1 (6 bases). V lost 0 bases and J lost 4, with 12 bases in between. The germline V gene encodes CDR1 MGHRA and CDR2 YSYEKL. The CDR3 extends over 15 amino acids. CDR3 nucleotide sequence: TGCGCCAGCAGCCAAGATGGTTTAGGGGGCTATGGCTACACCTTC. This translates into CASSQDGLGGYGYTF.

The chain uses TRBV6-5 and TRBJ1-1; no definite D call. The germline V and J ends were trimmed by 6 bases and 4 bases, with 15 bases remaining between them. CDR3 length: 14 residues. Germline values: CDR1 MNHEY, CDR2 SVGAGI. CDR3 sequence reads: CASRLFPLGTEAFF. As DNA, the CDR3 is TGTGCCAGCAGACTCTTCCCCCTTGGCACTGAAGCTTTCTTT.

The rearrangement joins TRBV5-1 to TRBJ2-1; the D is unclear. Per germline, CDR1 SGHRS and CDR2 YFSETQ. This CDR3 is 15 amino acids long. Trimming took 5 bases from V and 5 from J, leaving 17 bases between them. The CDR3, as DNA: TGCGCCAGCAGTTGGGGTTTCGGAAGGGACAATGAGCAGTTCTTC. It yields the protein CASSWGFGRDNEQFF.

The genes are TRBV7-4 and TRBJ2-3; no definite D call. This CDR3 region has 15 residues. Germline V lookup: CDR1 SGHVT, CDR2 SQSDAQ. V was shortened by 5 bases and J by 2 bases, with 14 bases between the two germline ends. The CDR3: CASSPPGLTTDTQYF. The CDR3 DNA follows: TGTGCCAGCAGCCCGCCAGGCCTAACCACAGATACGCAGTATTTT. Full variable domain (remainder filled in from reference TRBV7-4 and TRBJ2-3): GAGVSQSPRYKVAKRGRDVALRCDSISGHVTLYWYRQTLGQGSEVLTYSQSDAQRDKSGRPSGRFSAERPERSVSTLKIQRTEQGDSAVYLCASSPPGLTTDTQYFGPGTRLTVL.

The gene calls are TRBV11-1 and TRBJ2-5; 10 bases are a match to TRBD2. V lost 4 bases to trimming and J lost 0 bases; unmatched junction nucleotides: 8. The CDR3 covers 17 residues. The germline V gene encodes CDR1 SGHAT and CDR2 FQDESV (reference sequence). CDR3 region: CASSSTSGTTYQETQYF. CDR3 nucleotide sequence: TGTGCCAGCAGCTCAACTAGCGGGACTACGTACCAAGAGACCCAGTACTTC.

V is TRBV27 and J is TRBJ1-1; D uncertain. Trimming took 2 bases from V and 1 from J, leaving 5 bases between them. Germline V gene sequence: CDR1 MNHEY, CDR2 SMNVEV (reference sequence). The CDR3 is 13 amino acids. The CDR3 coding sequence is TGTGCCAGCAGTTTAAACAAGAACACTGAAGCTTTCTTT. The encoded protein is CASSLNKNTEAFF.

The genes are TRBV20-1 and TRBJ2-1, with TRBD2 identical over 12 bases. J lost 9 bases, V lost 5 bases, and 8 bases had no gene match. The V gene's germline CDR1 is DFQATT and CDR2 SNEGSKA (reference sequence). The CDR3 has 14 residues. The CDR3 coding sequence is TGCAGTGCTTTGACTAGCGGGGGTCTAGGTGAGCAGTTCTTC. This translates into CSALTSGGLGEQFF.

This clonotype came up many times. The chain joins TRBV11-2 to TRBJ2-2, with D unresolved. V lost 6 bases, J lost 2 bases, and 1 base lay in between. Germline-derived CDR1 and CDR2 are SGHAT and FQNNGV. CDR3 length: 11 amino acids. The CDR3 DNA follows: TGTGCCAGCAGAAACACCGGGGAGCTGTTTTTT. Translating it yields CASRNTGELFF.

CDR3 coding DNA: TGCAGCGTTGATCTTCAGCTCTATGGCTACACCTTC. As protein: CSVDLQLYGYTF. The chain couples TRBV29-1 to TRBJ1-2; D is unclear. CDR3 length equals 12 residues. Germline-derived CDR1 and CDR2 are SQVTM and ANQGSEA. The V and J ends lost 3 bases and 4 bases respectively, with 9 bases between them.

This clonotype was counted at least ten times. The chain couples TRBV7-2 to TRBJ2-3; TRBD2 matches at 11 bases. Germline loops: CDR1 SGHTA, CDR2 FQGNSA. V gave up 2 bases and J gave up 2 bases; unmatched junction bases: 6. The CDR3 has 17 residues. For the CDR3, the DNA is TGTGCCAGCAGCTTACCTAGCGGGGGGTCCCTCACAGATACGCAGTATTTT. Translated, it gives CASSLPSGGSLTDTQYF. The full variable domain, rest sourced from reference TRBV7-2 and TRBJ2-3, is GAGVSQSPSNKVTEKGKDVELRCDPISGHTALYWYRQSLGQGLEFLIYFQGNSAPDKSGLPSDRFSAERTGGSVSTLTIQRTQQEDSAVYLCASSLPSGGSLTDTQYFGPGTRLTVL.

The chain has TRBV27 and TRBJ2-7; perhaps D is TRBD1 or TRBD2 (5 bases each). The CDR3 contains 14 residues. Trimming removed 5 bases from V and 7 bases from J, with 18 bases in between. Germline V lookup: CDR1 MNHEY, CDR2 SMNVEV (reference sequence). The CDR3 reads CASSPRVGVGEQYV. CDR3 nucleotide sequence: TGTGCCAGCAGTCCCAGGGTGGGGGTGGGGGAGCAGTACGTC.